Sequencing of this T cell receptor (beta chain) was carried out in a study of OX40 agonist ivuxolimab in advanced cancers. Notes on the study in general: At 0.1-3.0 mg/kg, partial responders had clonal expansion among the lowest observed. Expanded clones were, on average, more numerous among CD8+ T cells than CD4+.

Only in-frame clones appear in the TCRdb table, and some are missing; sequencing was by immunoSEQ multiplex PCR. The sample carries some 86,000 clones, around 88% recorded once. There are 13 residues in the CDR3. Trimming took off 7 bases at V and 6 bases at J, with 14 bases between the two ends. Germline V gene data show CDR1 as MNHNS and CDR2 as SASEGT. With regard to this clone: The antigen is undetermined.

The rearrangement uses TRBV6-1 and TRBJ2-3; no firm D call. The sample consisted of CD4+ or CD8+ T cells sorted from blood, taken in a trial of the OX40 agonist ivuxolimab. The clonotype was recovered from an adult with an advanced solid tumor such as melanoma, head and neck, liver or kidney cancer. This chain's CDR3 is CASMRESSDTQYF. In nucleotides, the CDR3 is TGTGCCAGCATGCGCGAGAGTTCCGATACGCAGTATTTT.